This TCR beta chain was documented in a study of blood T cell repertoires in COVID-19. CDR3 length equals 16 residues. Germline assignment: CDR1 SEHNR and CDR2 FQNEAQ (reference sequence). V lost 4 bases to trimming and J lost 1 base, with 15 bases between them. Some clones are missing from TCRdb's copy, which holds only in-frame ones; the method was immunoSEQ multiplex PCR. Of approximately 260,000 clones in the sample, less than 90% were seen once. This rearrangement joins TRBV7-9 to TRBJ2-3; D is possibly TRBD2 (7 bases). This clonotype was sampled from a man aged 55 to 70 who had recovered from COVID-19. The sequenced sample was peripheral blood. The CDR3 loop reads CASSSGGAVGTDTQYF. The DNA of the CDR3 is TGTGCCAGCAGCTCTGGGGGGGCCGTTGGCACAGATACGCAGTATTTT.